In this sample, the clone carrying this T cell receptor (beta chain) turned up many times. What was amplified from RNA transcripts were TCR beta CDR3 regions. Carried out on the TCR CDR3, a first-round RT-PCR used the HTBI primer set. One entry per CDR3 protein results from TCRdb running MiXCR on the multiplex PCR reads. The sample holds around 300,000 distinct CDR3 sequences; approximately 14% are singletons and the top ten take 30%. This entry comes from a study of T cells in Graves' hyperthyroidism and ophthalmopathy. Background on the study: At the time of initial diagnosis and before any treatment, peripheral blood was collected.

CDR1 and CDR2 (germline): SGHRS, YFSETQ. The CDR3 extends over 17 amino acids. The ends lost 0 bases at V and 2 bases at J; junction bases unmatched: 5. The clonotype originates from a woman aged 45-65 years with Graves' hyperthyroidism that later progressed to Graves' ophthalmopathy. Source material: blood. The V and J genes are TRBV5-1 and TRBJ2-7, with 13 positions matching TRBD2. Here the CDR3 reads CASSLERTSGSPYEQYF. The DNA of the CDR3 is TGCGCCAGCAGCTTGGAGCGGACTAGCGGGAGCCCCTACGAGCAGTACTTC.